The 26 T cell receptor beta chains presented below share a single source sample, sequenced in a study of cytotoxic CD8 clonotypes in ibrutinib-treated CLL. The table came from immunoSEQ multiplex PCR; TCRdb's copy has only in-frame clones and leaves some out. The top ten clones hold roughly two fifths of a sample with roughly 56,000 clones, around 68% of them seen once. The source was PBMCs, collected after 12 months of ibrutinib treatment. The receptors shown here come from a human donor with chronic lymphocytic leukemia.

The J gene is TRBJ1-1, the V gene TRBV29-1, with D maybe TRBD1 (5 bases). Germline CDR1 and CDR2: SQVTM and ANQGSEA. Trimming stripped 7 bases from V and 4 bases from J, with 13 bases between. The CDR3 extends over 12 amino acids. The CDR3 region has the DNA TGCAGCGCCGACGGGGGGGGCACTGAAGCTTTCTTT. Its translation: CSADGGGTEAFF.

J is TRBJ1-1 and V is TRBV27; D uncertain. The CDR3 is made up of 13 amino acids. The ends were cut back, 3 bases at V and 11 bases at J, with 16 bases in the middle. Germline CDR1 is MNHEY and CDR2 is SMNVEV (reference sequence). CDR3 nucleotides: TGTGCCAGCAGTTTCAGAAGTCCTCTGGAGGCTTTCTTT. It specifies CASSFRSPLEAFF.

The rearrangement joins TRBV5-1 to TRBJ1-1, with D hard to call. In germline, CDR1 is SGHRS, CDR2 YFSETQ. The CDR3 consists of 15 residues. Between the trimmed V and J ends, which lost 0 bases and 3 bases, there was a span of 12 bases. CDR3 DNA: TGCGCCAGCAGCTTGGCCGGGCAGGAGTACACTGAAGCTTTCTTT. As protein: CASSLAGQEYTEAFF.

This clone came up a few times. This sequence joins TRBV27 and TRBJ2-2; D gene uncertain. Germline V lookup: CDR1 MNHEY, CDR2 SMNVEV (reference sequence). V lost 5 bases and J 7 bases, leaving 8 bases between the germline ends. This CDR3 has 12 amino acids. CDR3 region: CASSPAGGELFF. The CDR3 nucleotides are TGTGCCAGCAGTCCCGCCGGCGGGGAGCTGTTTTTT.

This chain uses TRBV5-1 with TRBJ1-1; possible D gene TRBD1, 5 bases. This CDR3 comprises 15 residues. V shed 0 bases and J shed 5 bases, with 14 bases lying between them. Germline V lookup: CDR1 SGHRS, CDR2 YFSETQ. CDR3 loop: CASSLAAGTGTEAFF. In DNA form, the CDR3 reads TGCGCCAGCAGCTTGGCCGCTGGGACGGGGACTGAAGCTTTCTTT.

This clone was counted only a few times. V is TRBV27 and J is TRBJ1-2; D ambiguous. The CDR3 covers 15 residues. V was trimmed by 2 bases and J by 5 bases, leaving 15 bases between them. Germline CDR1 MNHEY, CDR2 SMNVEV (reference sequence). The CDR3 DNA reads TGTGCCAGCAGTTTAGCCGTGGAGGGAGGGTATGGCTACACCTTC. Translated: CASSLAVEGGYGYTF.

V gene TRBV19 combines with J gene TRBJ2-1, with TRBD1 identical over 7 bases. Per germline, CDR1 LNHDA and CDR2 SQIVND (reference sequence). CDR3 length: 15 residues. The junction had 9 bases not matched to a gene; V was cut back by 5 bases and J by 5 bases. For the CDR3, the DNA is TGTGCCAGTAGTTCCCCTTTAACAGGGGACAATGAGCAGTTCTTC. It specifies CASSSPLTGDNEQFF.

The rearrangement joins TRBV15 to TRBJ2-3; D uncertain. The CDR3 has 13 amino acids. Germline-derived CDR1 and CDR2 are LNHNV and YYDKDF (reference sequence). The germline V and J ends were trimmed by 2 bases and 0 bases, with 3 bases remaining between them. CDR3 nucleotides: TGTGCCACCAGCAGACTTAGCACAGATACGCAGTATTTT. This codes for CATSRLSTDTQYF.

The CDR3 nucleotides read TGTGCCAGCAGCTTAGGACATGATACGCAGTATTTT. Its translation is CASSLGHDTQYF. The V gene is TRBV11-2, the J gene TRBJ2-3; D is unresolved. CDR1 and CDR2 (germline): SGHAT, FQNNGV. V shed 1 base and J shed 6 bases, with 5 bases lying between them. CDR3 length: 12 amino acids.

V is TRBV29-1 and J is TRBJ2-1; maybe TRBD2 (6 bases). Germline V gene sequence: CDR1 SQVTM, CDR2 ANQGSEA. V lost 6 bases and J lost 5, with 17 bases in between. This CDR3 region has 14 residues. The CDR3 spells CSVAQWTTNNEQFF. The CDR3 coding sequence is TGCAGCGTCGCCCAATGGACTACCAACAATGAGCAGTTCTTC.

Only one count was recorded for this clone. The J gene is TRBJ2-3, the V gene TRBV4-3; TRBD1 is a possible D gene (6 bases). Germline V gene sequence: CDR1 LGHNA, CDR2 YSLEER. V lost 0 bases, J lost 4 bases, and 11 bases lay in between. This CDR3 contains 15 residues. The CDR3, as DNA: TGCGCCAGCAGCCAAGATAGACAGGCCCCAGATACGCAGTATTTT. Amino acid sequence: CASSQDRQAPDTQYF.

The V call is TRBV5-1, the J call TRBJ2-6; possibly TRBD1 or TRBD2 for D (5 bases each). CDR1 is SGHRS, CDR2 YFSETQ, per germline. V was cut by 4 bases and J by 0 bases, with 20 bases left in between. CDR3 size: 19 residues. The CDR3 spells CASSANSGWGTSGANVLTF. CDR3 nucleotides: TGCGCCAGCAGCGCGAATTCAGGGTGGGGGACCTCTGGGGCCAACGTCCTGACTTTC.

CDR3 residues: CASSHRQGPLNGELFF. As DNA, the CDR3 is TGTGCCAGCAGTCACCGACAGGGCCCACTCAACGGGGAGCTGTTTTTT. The rearrangement uses TRBV2 and TRBJ2-2; 7 bases agree with TRBD1. Germline V CDR1 and CDR2: SNHLY, FYNNEI. V lost 5 bases and J lost 7; bases outside the gene matches: 13. This CDR3 has 16 residues.

The chain carries TRBV5-4 and TRBJ2-5; 7 nucleotides match TRBD2. With 5 bases clipped from V and 1 base from J, the junction kept 8 bases outside the gene matches. This CDR3 has 15 residues. Germline-derived CDR1 and CDR2 are SGHNT and YYREEE (reference sequence). The CDR3: CASSSGREGQETQYF. In DNA, the CDR3 is TGTGCCAGCAGTTCGGGGAGGGAGGGCCAAGAGACCCAGTACTTC.

The chain couples TRBV4-1 to TRBJ2-7; the match to TRBD2 covers 13 bases. Germline loops: CDR1 MGHRA, CDR2 YSYEKL. CDR3 length: 14 amino acids. Trimming took 4 bases from V and 7 from J; bases not matched to a gene: 4. CDR3 DNA: TGCGCCAGCAGCCCAGGACTAGCGGGAGTGGAGCAGTACTTC. This sequence encodes CASSPGLAGVEQYF.

The chain combines TRBV4-1 with TRBJ2-1, with 9 positions matching TRBD2. The CDR3 contains 17 residues. J gave up 6 bases and V 0 bases, and 9 bases lay outside the gene matches. The germline V gene has CDR1 MGHRA and CDR2 YSYEKL. CDR3 loop: CASSQEGGGRAFNEQFF. CDR3 sequence (DNA): TGCGCCAGCAGCCAAGAAGGGGGCGGGAGGGCGTTCAATGAGCAGTTCTTC.

The J gene is TRBJ2-1, the V gene TRBV28, with TRBD2 identical over 8 bases. V trimming: 3 bases; J trimming: 8 bases; junction bases outside the gene matches: 24. CDR3 length: 20 amino acids. Germline CDR1 and CDR2: MDHEN and SYDVKM. The CDR3 bases are TGTGCCAGCAGTTTTCAGACCCCCCGACTAGCGTTCGAGAAGGGCGATGAGCAGTTCTTC. Encoded protein: CASSFQTPRLAFEKGDEQFF.

The chain uses TRBV30 and TRBJ2-7; tentatively, D is TRBD1 or TRBD2 (6 bases each). V was pared by 5 bases and J by 3 bases, with 17 bases between. CDR1 and CDR2 from the germline V gene are GTSNPN and SVGIG (reference sequence). CDR3 length equals 14 residues. As DNA, the CDR3 is TGTGCCTGGGGGAGCAGGGGCGGGGTCTACGAGCAGTACTTC. Its protein is CAWGSRGGVYEQYF.

This clone was seen once. The chain has TRBV18 and TRBJ2-5; TRBD1 is a possible D gene (5 bases). Germline V gives CDR1 KGHSH, CDR2 LQKENI. The CDR3 extends over 13 amino acids. Trimming pared 0 bases from V and 6 bases from J, leaving 8 bases between. The CDR3: CASSPPSGQTQYF. CDR3 in DNA: TGTGCCAGCTCACCACCGTCAGGGCAGACCCAGTACTTC.

This sequence joins TRBV4-1 and TRBJ2-7, with D perhaps TRBD2 (6 bases). Trimming cost V 2 bases and J 3 bases, with 11 bases left between them. The V gene's germline CDR1 is MGHRA and CDR2 YSYEKL. The CDR3 consists of 14 residues. The CDR3 reads CASSQSGGIYEQYF. The CDR3 DNA reads as TGCGCCAGCAGCCAAAGCGGAGGGATCTACGAGCAGTACTTC.

Here the CDR3 DNA reads TGTGCCAGCAGCGTTGACAGGGGCGGCTACGAGCAGTACTTC. This sequence encodes CASSVDRGGYEQYF. This chain links TRBV6-5 with TRBJ2-7; 8 positions match TRBD1. This CDR3 is 14 amino acids long. Germline V gives CDR1 MNHEY, CDR2 SVGAGI. Unmatched junction bases numbered 7, after V lost 6 bases and J lost 3 bases.

CDR3 nucleotide sequence: TGCAGCGCTGGAGGAGCGGGGTCCTCCTACGAGCAGTACTTC. Amino acid sequence: CSAGGAGSSYEQYF. V is TRBV29-1 and J is TRBJ2-7; the match to TRBD2 covers 7 bases. This CDR3 spans 14 amino acids. The trim removed 7 bases at V and 0 bases at J, leaving 9 bases unmatched. Germline V CDR1 and CDR2: SQVTM, ANQGSEA.

This clone has a handful of counts. J is TRBJ2-7 and V is TRBV28; TRBD2 matches at 7 bases. Germline assignment: CDR1 MDHEN and CDR2 SYDVKM. The CDR3 runs to 14 residues. Trimming cost V 4 bases and J 3 bases; bases outside gene matches: 6. The chain's CDR3 is CASSSTSLNYEQYF. Written as DNA, the CDR3 is TGTGCCAGCAGTTCGACTAGCCTAAACTACGAGCAGTACTTC. Filled out from reference TRBV28 and TRBJ2-7, the complete variable domain reads DVKVTQSSRYLVKRTGEKVFLECVQDMDHENMFWYRQDPGLGLRLIYFSYDVKMKEKGDIPEGYSVSREKKERFSLILESASTNQTSMYLCASSSTSLNYEQYFGPGTRLTVT.

This clone appeared once. The chain combines TRBV12-5 with TRBJ2-2; 10 bases are shared with TRBD1. Germline values: CDR1 LGHNT, CDR2 FRNRAP. The CDR3 length is 16 residues. Trimming removed 1 base from V and 5 bases from J; junction bases left unmatched: 4. CDR3 in DNA: TGTGCTAGTGGTTTGGAGACAGGGGGCTGGACCGGGGAGCTGTTTTTT. This sequence encodes CASGLETGGWTGELFF.

This rearrangement joins TRBV6-4 to TRBJ2-1, with a weak D call TRBD2 (6 bases). CDR1 MRHNA and CDR2 SNTAGT come from the germline V gene. Trimming stripped 6 bases from V and 0 bases from J, with 18 bases between. CDR3 length: 17 amino acids. The CDR3 DNA is TGTGCCAGCAGCTTGGAGGGCCGTAAAAGCTCCTACAATGAGCAGTTCTTC. Translated: CASSLEGRKSSYNEQFF.

This clone was seen a handful of times. The chain combines TRBV2 with TRBJ2-1, with D unresolved. Germline CDR1 and CDR2: SNHLY and FYNNEI. V was shortened by 8 bases and J by 8 bases, with 19 bases between the two germline ends. The CDR3 loop spans 14 amino acids. The CDR3 DNA reads TGTGCCAGCGGACGTTCGGCCCCACGTGATGAGCAGTTCTTC. Translation: CASGRSAPRDEQFF. The full variable domain, in which reference TRBV2 and TRBJ2-1 provide the parts outside the CDR3, is EPEVTQTPSHQVTQMGQEVILRCVPISNHLYFYWYRQILGQKVEFLVSFYNNEISEKSEIFDDQFSVERPDGSNFTLKIRSTKLEDSAMYFCASGRSAPRDEQFFGPGTRLTVL.